This T cell receptor beta chain was profiled in a study of blood T cell repertoires in COVID-19. The overall study: PBMCs, B-cell-depleted T cells, or T cells provided the cDNA or gDNA that made up the material.

Original handling: Reference gene primer amplification in the assay estimated nucleated cell counts. Clones were read by immunoSEQ multiplex PCR, and TCRdb kept only the in-frame ones, dropping some. The V and J calls and clone size come from that table; D and trimming were worked out from the DNA. This sample has 250,000 to 300,000 clones, with around 87% found just once. Looked up from germline, CDR1 is SGHRS and CDR2 is YFSETQ. Deletions cut 0 bases from V and 5 bases from J, with 8 bases between. The CDR3 extends over 13 amino acids. This clone was counted a single time. The V and J genes are TRBV5-1 and TRBJ1-1, with D unclear. This receptor was identified in a woman aged 50 to 60 who had recovered from COVID-19. Sequencing used peripheral blood. The CDR3 here is CASSLVTLTEAFF. CDR3 bases: TGCGCCAGCAGCTTGGTTACGCTAACTGAAGCTTTCTTT.